These T cell receptor beta chains were read from a single sample in a study of control samples from healthy donors and cancer patients. TCRdb's copy holds only in-frame clones and misses some; the assay was immunoSEQ multiplex PCR. The top ten hold 3.4% of the sample, which has about 120,000 clones, about nine tenths seen once. The sequenced sample consisted of blood. The origin of the receptors is a man aged 40-55 years in good health. CDR3s include the opening cysteine and the closing phenylalanine or tryptophan. The D gene is left open where the match is weak. A row's size may be missing; if present it is once, few, many or a size class.

v_gene	d_gene	j_gene	abundance	CDR3nt	CDR3aa
TRBV15	NA	TRBJ1-2	NA	TGTGCCACCAGCAGAGGAGGGAGGGATTCCTATGGCTACACCTTC	CATSRGGRDSYGYTF
TRBV6-5	TRBD1	TRBJ2-7	NA	TGTGCCAGCAGTCGGGACAGGATCTCCTCCTACGAGCAGTACTTC	CASSRDRISSYEQYF
TRBV5-1	NA	TRBJ1-2	NA	TGCGCCAGCAGCTTGGTGTCTCAGGATAGTGGCTACACCTTC	CASSLVSQDSGYTF
TRBV6-4	TRBD2	TRBJ2-1	NA	TGTGCCAGCAGTGACTCAGCGGGGGTTGATGAGCAGTTCTTC	CASSDSAGVDEQFF
TRBV20-1	NA	TRBJ1-2	NA	TGCAGTGCTAGTACGGAATACTATGGCTACACCTTC	CSASTEYYGYTF
TRBV4-3	NA	TRBJ2-2	NA	TGCGCCAGCAGCCAAGATATCGGGGGGCCCACCGGGGAGCTGTTTTTT	CASSQDIGGPTGELFF
TRBV3-1/TRBV3-2	NA	TRBJ1-4	NA	TGTGCCAGCAGCCCTCTCCCAGGGGAAGCTAATGAAAAACTGTTTTTT	CASSPLPGEANEKLFF
TRBV5-1	TRBD2	TRBJ2-1	NA	TGCGCCAGCAGCTTGGGGCTAGCGGGGGGCGGGTCCTACAATGAGCAGTTCTTC	CASSLGLAGGGSYNEQFF
TRBV5-6	NA	TRBJ1-2	NA	TGTGCCAGCAGCTTCCGGGTCCTCGGTAACTATGGCTACACCTTC	CASSFRVLGNYGYTF
TRBV29-1	TRBD1	TRBJ1-4	NA	TGCAGCGTCGAAGGGGATATGGACAGGGTGTCAACTAATGAAAAACTGTTTTTT	CSVEGDMDRVSTNEKLFF
TRBV27	TRBD1	TRBJ2-1	NA	TGTGCCAGCAGTTCGGGACAGGGATGGGGTGAGCAGTTCTTC	CASSSGQGWGEQFF
TRBV3-1/TRBV3-2	NA	TRBJ2-1	NA	TGTGCCAGCAGCCAACCAGCACTGAGCTCCTACAATGAGCAGTTCTTC	CASSQPALSSYNEQFF
TRBV6-5	NA	TRBJ1-4	NA	TGTGCCAGCAGTTACACGGGGGCAGGTGAAAAACTGTTTTTT	CASSYTGAGEKLFF
TRBV16	NA	TRBJ1-4	NA	TGTGCCAGCAGCCAATCATCGGGGGCAACTAATGAAAAACTGTTTTTT	CASSQSSGATNEKLFF
TRBV4-1	NA	TRBJ1-1	NA	TGCGCCAGCAGCCAAGATAGGGCGGGCATTGGGGCTTTCTTT	CASSQDRAGIGAFF
TRBV14	NA	TRBJ2-1	NA	TGTGCCAGCAGCCTAGGAGCACTGTGGGATGAGCAGTTCTTC	CASSLGALWDEQFF
TRBV5-4	TRBD1	TRBJ2-3	NA	TGTGCCAGCAGCGATCGGACAGGGAAAGCAGATACGCAGTATTTT	CASSDRTGKADTQYF
TRBV9	TRBD1	TRBJ2-1	NA	TGTGCCAGCAGCCTTTCCGGGACAGGGTCCTACAATGAGCAGTTCTTC	CASSLSGTGSYNEQFF
TRBV14	NA	TRBJ2-2	NA	TGTGCCAGCAGCCAATTGCATCTTCCGTTACACGCGAACACCGGGGAGCTGTTTTTT	CASSQLHLPLHANTGELFF
TRBV12-3/TRBV12-4	NA	TRBJ1-2	NA	TGTGCCAGCAGTTTAGGATTCGGCTACACCTTC	CASSLGFGYTF
TRBV7-6	NA	TRBJ1-2	NA	TGTGCCAGCAGCTTAAATGACCTGACCACCTATGGCTACACCTTC	CASSLNDLTTYGYTF
TRBV27	NA	TRBJ1-4	NA	TGTGCCAGCAGTTTGGCTCGGAATGAAAAACTGTTTTTT	CASSLARNEKLFF
TRBV6-6	NA	TRBJ2-6	NA	TGTGCCAGCAGTTACTCGAATCCTGGGGCCAACGTCCTGACTTTC	CASSYSNPGANVLTF
TRBV5-6	NA	TRBJ1-1	NA	TGTGCCAGCAGGGTAGGGGTGTACTTGAACACTGAAGCTTTCTTT	CASRVGVYLNTEAFF
TRBV5-1	NA	TRBJ1-1	NA	TGCGCCAGCAGCTTTAAAACTATGTCGGACACTGAAGCTTTCTTT	CASSFKTMSDTEAFF
TRBV3-1/TRBV3-2	NA	TRBJ2-6	NA	TGTGCCAGCTGCTCTTATGGGGCCAACGTCCTGACTTTC	CASCSYGANVLTF
TRBV7-2	NA	TRBJ1-5	NA	TGTGCCAGCAGCTTATGGGCAGGGGAACAGCCCCAGCATTTT	CASSLWAGEQPQHF
TRBV11-3	NA	TRBJ1-1	NA	TGTGCCAGCAGCCCAGTGGGGGGGGCTGAAGCTTTCTTT	CASSPVGGAEAFF
TRBV4-2	NA	TRBJ1-2	NA	TGTGCCAGCAGCCAAGATGGTCGCTATGGCTACACCTTC	CASSQDGRYGYTF
TRBV20-1	NA	TRBJ1-3	NA	TGCAGTGCTAGTAAGGGACAATCTGGAAACACCATATATTTT	CSASKGQSGNTIYF
TRBV11-2	NA	TRBJ2-3	NA	TGTGCCAGCAGCTCTAGGGCCACAGATACGCAGTATTTT	CASSSRATDTQYF
TRBV27	TRBD1	TRBJ2-1	NA	TGTGCCAGCAGCAAACGACAGGGGTACAATGAGCAGTTCTTC	CASSKRQGYNEQFF
TRBV29-1	TRBD1	TRBJ1-3	NA	TGCAGCGTGGCCTCTTGGGACAGGGAAAGCTCTGGAAACACCATATATTTT	CSVASWDRESSGNTIYF
TRBV5-1	NA	TRBJ1-2	NA	TGCGCCAGCAGCTTGGCTCTAGGGATGGGGTCTGGCTACACCTTC	CASSLALGMGSGYTF
TRBV15	NA	TRBJ1-1	NA	TGTGCCACCAGCTTTGGGCTGAACACTGAAGCTTTCTTT	CATSFGLNTEAFF
TRBV6-5	TRBD1	TRBJ1-1	NA	TGTGCCAGCAGTTCGGTACAGGGGGGAGGGACTGAAGCTTTCTTT	CASSSVQGGGTEAFF
TRBV3-1/TRBV3-2	NA	TRBJ1-2	NA	TGTGCCAGCAGCCAAGACAGGACAGCTAACTATGGCTACACCTTC	CASSQDRTANYGYTF
TRBV15	NA	TRBJ1-4	NA	TGTGCCACCAGCAGAGATTACCGGGCAACTAATGAAAAACTGTTTTTT	CATSRDYRATNEKLFF
TRBV9	NA	TRBJ2-7	NA	TGTGCCAGCAGCGTAGGAAGTAGCGTAGGATACGAGCAGTACTTC	CASSVGSSVGYEQYF
TRBV25-1	NA	TRBJ1-1	NA	TGTGCCAGCAGCGGACTTATGAACACTGAAGCTTTCTTT	CASSGLMNTEAFF
TRBV7-9	TRBD1	TRBJ2-7	NA	TGTGCCAGCAGCTTAGGTACAGGGGCCTACGAGCAGTACTTC	CASSLGTGAYEQYF
TRBV7-9	NA	TRBJ2-3	NA	TGTGCCAGCAGCTGGTATGAGCGGGGCACAGATACGCAGTATTTT	CASSWYERGTDTQYF
TRBV18	NA	TRBJ2-2	NA	TGTGCCAGCTCACCAAGCTTTACCCGGGGGAACACCGGGGAGCTGTTTTTT	CASSPSFTRGNTGELFF
TRBV7-2	TRBD1	TRBJ1-1	once	TGTGCCAGCAGCGACGACAGGGGGCATATGGCTTTCTTT	CASSDDRGHMAFF
TRBV19	TRBD1	TRBJ2-4	few	TGTGCCTCCTCAACCGGGACAGGAAACATTCAGTACTTC	CASSTGTGNIQYF
TRBV29-1	NA	TRBJ1-4	once	TGCAGCGCCAGAGGGGGAGCTGCAACTAATGAAAAACTGTTTTTT	CSARGGAATNEKLFF
TRBV18	TRBD1	TRBJ1-1	NA	TGTGCCAGCTCACAGACAGGGGGCAAGAACACTGAAGCTTTCTTT	CASSQTGGKNTEAFF
TRBV30	TRBD1	TRBJ1-1	few	TGTGCCTGGATATATCAGGGGGGCACTGAAGCTTTCTTT	CAWIYQGGTEAFF